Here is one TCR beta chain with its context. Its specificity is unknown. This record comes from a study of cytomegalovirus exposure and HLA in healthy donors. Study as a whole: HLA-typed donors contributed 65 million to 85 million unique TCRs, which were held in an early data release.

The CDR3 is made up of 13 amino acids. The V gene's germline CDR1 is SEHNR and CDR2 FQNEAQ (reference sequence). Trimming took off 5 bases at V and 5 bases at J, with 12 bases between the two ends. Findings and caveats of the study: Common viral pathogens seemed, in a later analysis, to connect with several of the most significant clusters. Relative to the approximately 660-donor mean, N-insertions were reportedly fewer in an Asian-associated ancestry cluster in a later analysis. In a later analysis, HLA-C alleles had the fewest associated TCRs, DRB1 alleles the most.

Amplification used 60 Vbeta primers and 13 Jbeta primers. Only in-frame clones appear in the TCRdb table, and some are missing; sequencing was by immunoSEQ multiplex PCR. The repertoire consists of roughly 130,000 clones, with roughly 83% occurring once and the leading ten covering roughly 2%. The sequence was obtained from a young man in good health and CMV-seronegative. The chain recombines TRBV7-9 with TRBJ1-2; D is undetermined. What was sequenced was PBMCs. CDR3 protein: CASSADLRYGYTF. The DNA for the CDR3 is TGTGCCAGCAGCGCAGACTTGCGTTATGGCTACACCTTC.